These 26 T cell receptor beta chains originate from one sample sequenced in a study of early T cells in non-severe SARS-CoV-2 infection. TCRdb redid the calling of the 5' RACE reads with MiXCR, one entry per CDR3 protein. The sample holds 85,000 to 120,000 distinct CDR3 sequences, around 13% seen once. Sequencing used whole blood. The source of these receptors is an adult who was a healthcare worker with PCR-confirmed SARS-CoV-2 infection or an uninfected control (not recorded which).

Ten or more counts support this clonotype. The J gene is TRBJ2-7, the V gene TRBV5-1; D is possibly TRBD1 (5 bases). Trimming left V 1 base short and J 2 bases short, with 13 bases between. The CDR3 covers 15 residues. Germline CDR1 reads SGHRS; CDR2 reads YFSETQ. CDR3 sequence reads: CASSLRPGPAYEQYF. The CDR3 DNA is TGCGCCAGCAGCTTGCGTCCAGGGCCGGCCTACGAGCAGTACTTC.

This clonotype was seen ten or more times. The chain has TRBV4-1 and TRBJ1-3; D gene unclear. Trimming left V 1 base short and J 8 bases short, with 12 bases between. Germline V lookup: CDR1 MGHRA, CDR2 YSYEKL. This CDR3 spans 14 amino acids. As DNA, the CDR3 is TGCGCCAGCAGCCAAGCGGCAGGCTCAGACACCATATATTTT. It translates to CASSQAAGSDTIYF.

This clonotype was seen a few times. The chain links TRBV6-5 to TRBJ2-5; D may be TRBD1 or TRBD2 (6 bases each). The CDR3 contains 15 residues. Trimming cost V 7 bases and J 0 bases, with 15 bases left between them. Per the germline V gene, CDR1 is MNHEY and CDR2 is SVGAGI. For the CDR3, the DNA is TGTGCCAGCAAAGGGGGGCTCAGGTACCAAGAGACCCAGTACTTC. It translates to CASKGGLRYQETQYF.

This chain connects TRBV2 to TRBJ2-5, with D perhaps matching TRBD2 (5 bases). The ends were cut back, 3 bases at V and 0 bases at J, with 11 bases in the middle. Germline V gene sequence: CDR1 SNHLY, CDR2 FYNNEI. CDR3 length: 15 residues. This CDR3 reads CASSDYQRYQETQYF. The CDR3, as DNA: TGTGCCAGCAGTGATTATCAGCGGTACCAAGAGACCCAGTACTTC.

The V call is TRBV12-3 or TRBV12-4, the J call TRBJ2-2; weak D call: TRBD2 (5 bases). This CDR3 region has 17 residues. V was clipped by 7 bases and J by 3 bases, with 21 bases between them. The CDR3 loop reads CASIPLGVWADTGELFF. The CDR3, as DNA: TGTGCCAGCATTCCCCTCGGGGTTTGGGCAGACACCGGGGAGCTGTTTTTT.

This clonotype was seen ten or more times. The rearrangement links TRBV7-2 to TRBJ2-5, with D possibly TRBD2 on 6 matching bases. The germline V gene has CDR1 SGHTA and CDR2 FQGNSA. V lost 4 bases, J lost 5 bases, and 17 bases lay in between. This CDR3 is 15 amino acids long. This CDR3 reads CASSSTSGRGETQYF. CDR3 in DNA: TGTGCCAGCAGCTCCACGAGCGGGCGAGGGGAGACCCAGTACTTC. The full variable domain, in which reference TRBV7-2 and TRBJ2-5 provide the parts outside the CDR3, is GAGVSQSPSNKVTEKGKDVELRCDPISGHTALYWYRQSLGQGLEFLIYFQGNSAPDKSGLPSDRFSAERTGGSVSTLTIQRTQQEDSAVYLCASSSTSGRGETQYFGPGTRLLVL.

This clonotype turned up a few times. The J gene is TRBJ2-5, the V gene TRBV28; TRBD2 agrees at 11 bases. CDR1 is MDHEN, CDR2 SYDVKM, per germline. The CDR3 runs 16 residues. Trimming took 1 base from V and 5 from J; bases not matched to a gene: 6. The CDR3, as DNA: TGTGCCAGCAGTTTATCAACTAGCGGGAGTTTGGAGACCCAGTACTTC. Its translation: CASSLSTSGSLETQYF. Filled out from reference TRBV28 and TRBJ2-5, the complete variable domain reads DVKVTQSSRYLVKRTGEKVFLECVQDMDHENMFWYRQDPGLGLRLIYFSYDVKMKEKGDIPEGYSVSREKKERFSLILESASTNQTSMYLCASSLSTSGSLETQYFGPGTRLLVL.

The CDR3 spells CASRETSGGKHEQFF. For the CDR3, the DNA is TGTGCCAGCAGAGAGACTAGCGGGGGAAAGCATGAGCAGTTCTTC. The chain is built from TRBV28 and TRBJ2-1, with 12 bases that match TRBD2. The germline V gene encodes CDR1 MDHEN and CDR2 SYDVKM. The CDR3 runs to 15 residues. J lost 8 bases, V lost 6 bases, and 8 bases had no gene match.

A few counts support this clonotype. The chain employs TRBV28 and TRBJ1-2; weak D call: TRBD1 (6 bases). The CDR3 loop spans 12 amino acids. The germline V gene has CDR1 MDHEN and CDR2 SYDVKM. With 7 bases removed from V and 4 bases from J, the gap between germline ends came to 10 bases. The CDR3 nucleotides read TGTGCCAGCAACCAGGGGATCTATGGCTACACCTTC. Translated: CASNQGIYGYTF.

V and J are TRBV4-3 and TRBJ2-3; 11 bases map to TRBD2. Germline CDR1 and CDR2: LGHNA and YSLEER. The CDR3 spans 17 residues. Trimming at V came to 2 bases and at J to 7 bases, leaving 11 bases not matched to a gene. CDR3 residues: CASSQNLLAGAVNTQYF. The CDR3 coding sequence is TGCGCCAGCAGCCAAAACCTACTAGCGGGGGCGGTAAATACGCAGTATTTT.

The rearrangement links TRBV6-6 to TRBJ1-1; D remains unclear. This CDR3 region has 10 residues. Trimming pared 8 bases from V and 4 bases from J, leaving 5 bases between. Germline CDR1 reads MNHNY; CDR2 reads SVGAGI (reference sequence). The CDR3 nucleotides are TGTGCCAGCGTCGGCACTGAAGCTTTCTTT. Its translation is CASVGTEAFF.

The CDR3 loop is CASSQSGERNTEAFF. The CDR3 DNA sequence: TGCGCCAGCAGCCAATCGGGGGAAAGGAACACTGAAGCTTTCTTT. The genes are TRBV4-1 and TRBJ1-1; D possibly corresponds to TRBD1 (5 bases). Per the germline V gene, CDR1 is MGHRA and CDR2 is YSYEKL. The CDR3 covers 15 residues. V lost 2 bases to trimming and J lost 1 base, with 11 bases between them.

This clonotype was seen only a few times. J is TRBJ2-3 and V is TRBV7-2; D might be TRBD2 (5 bases). Germline lookup yields CDR1 SGHTA and CDR2 FQGNSA. Trimming stripped 5 bases from V and 5 bases from J, with 17 bases between. This CDR3 region has 15 residues. CDR3 in amino acids: CASSLSALEVDTQYF. The CDR3, as DNA: TGTGCCAGCAGCCTTTCGGCGTTGGAGGTAGATACGCAGTATTTT.

The rearrangement joins TRBV20-1 to TRBJ2-1; no clear D. The CDR3 spans 14 residues. The germline gives CDR1 DFQATT, CDR2 SNEGSKA (reference sequence). V was cut by 5 bases and J by 2 bases, with 13 bases left in between. Here the CDR3 reads CSASHNKPYNEQFF. The CDR3, as DNA: TGCAGTGCTTCCCATAACAAGCCCTACAATGAGCAGTTCTTC.

This clonotype has just a few counts. CDR3 coding DNA: TGTGCCAGCAGAACGACGGGACTAGACACCGATACGCAGTATTTT. Translated, it gives CASRTTGLDTDTQYF. The rearrangement joins TRBV6-6 to TRBJ2-3, with TRBD2 matching 8 bases. This CDR3 is 15 amino acids long. Trimming removed 6 bases from V and 6 bases from J; junction bases left unmatched: 11. Germline CDR1 reads MNHNY; CDR2 reads SVGAGI (reference sequence).

This clonotype showed up just a few times. The genes are TRBV27 and TRBJ2-7, with D perhaps TRBD1 (5 bases). Trimming took off 8 bases at V and 7 bases at J, with 12 bases between the two ends. There are 11 residues in the CDR3. From germline, CDR1 is MNHEY and CDR2 SMNVEV (reference sequence). In DNA form, the CDR3 reads TGTGCCAGCGGGGCCCTTGGGGAGCAGTACTTC. This codes for CASGALGEQYF.

Many counts were recorded for this clonotype. The chain is built from TRBV20-1 and TRBJ2-3, with 11 positions matching TRBD2. The CDR3 extends over 15 amino acids. CDR1 and CDR2 (germline): DFQATT, SNEGSKA (reference sequence). V lost 6 bases and J lost 2; bases outside the gene matches: 7. The CDR3 nucleotides read TGCAGTGCGTCCAGACTAGCGGGACCCACAGATACGCAGTATTTT. The encoded protein is CSASRLAGPTDTQYF.

This clonotype came up a few times. The rearrangement uses TRBV2 and TRBJ2-5, with 11 bases fitting TRBD2. The germline CDR1 and CDR2 sequences are SNHLY and FYNNEI. The CDR3 length is 14 residues. V shed 8 bases and J 3 bases; nucleotides not matched to a gene: 5. The CDR3 region is CASLETSGKETQYF. CDR3 DNA sequence: TGTGCCAGCCTCGAGACTAGCGGGAAAGAGACCCAGTACTTC.

This clonotype came up a few times. CDR3 residues: CASSLRFGAAISYEQYF. The CDR3 DNA is TGTGCCAGCAGCTTAAGGTTTGGGGCGGCCATCTCCTACGAGCAGTACTTC. The chain joins TRBV13 to TRBJ2-7, with D possibly being TRBD1 (5 bases). V lost 2 bases and J 0 bases, leaving 17 bases between the germline ends. Germline assignment: CDR1 PRHDT and CDR2 FYEKMQ (reference sequence). CDR3 size: 17 residues.

This clonotype has ten or more counts. The gene calls are TRBV19 and TRBJ2-6; D gene unclear. The ends were cut back, 3 bases at V and 2 bases at J, with 11 bases in the middle. The V gene's germline CDR1 is LNHDA and CDR2 SQIVND (reference sequence). The CDR3 contains 16 residues. Written as DNA, the CDR3 is TGTGCCAGTAGTATCCCGGACGGTACTGGGGCCAACGTCCTGACTTTC. It encodes CASSIPDGTGANVLTF.

The rearrangement joins TRBV28 to TRBJ1-4; 8 positions match TRBD1. This CDR3 has 12 amino acids. With V trimmed by 10 bases and J by 10 bases, 8 bases remained unmatched. CDR1 and CDR2 (germline): MDHEN, SYDVKM. CDR3 amino acids: CAIQGAGGKLFF. DNA for the CDR3: TGTGCCATCCAGGGGGCAGGGGGAAAACTGTTTTTT.

This clonotype was recorded a few times. J is TRBJ1-5 and V is TRBV6-5, with 7 bases fitting TRBD1. This CDR3 spans 14 amino acids. V dropped 6 bases and J dropped 6; count of bases not matched to a gene: 8. Per germline, CDR1 MNHEY and CDR2 SVGAGI. CDR3: CASRRQGNAQPQHF. In DNA form, the CDR3 reads TGTGCCAGCAGAAGACAGGGAAATGCTCAGCCCCAGCATTTT.

In its sample, this clonotype was seen many times. This sequence joins TRBV28 and TRBJ1-6; no reliable D call. Germline CDR1 reads MDHEN; CDR2 reads SYDVKM. This CDR3 has 13 amino acids. V was pared by 6 bases and J by 7 bases, with 10 bases between. The CDR3 region is CASSPPGNSPLHF. The CDR3 DNA reads as TGTGCCAGCAGCCCACCGGGGAATTCACCCCTCCACTTT.

This clonotype has a handful of counts. This chain uses TRBV7-2 with TRBJ1-1; a possible D gene is TRBD1 (5 bases). Trimming left V 1 base short and J 2 bases short, with 11 bases between. The germline CDR1 and CDR2 sequences are SGHTA and FQGNSA. There are 15 residues in the CDR3. The CDR3 region is CASSLGAGRNTEAFF. The CDR3 DNA reads as TGTGCCAGCAGCTTAGGAGCAGGGAGAAACACTGAAGCTTTCTTT.

J is TRBJ2-2 and V is TRBV3-1; 10 bases agree with TRBD2. CDR3 size: 15 residues. Germline values: CDR1 LGHDT, CDR2 YNNKEL (reference sequence). The V gene end was trimmed by 6 bases and the J gene end by 4 bases; junction bases not matched to a gene: 5. The chain's CDR3 is CASRGAGGTTGELFF. For the CDR3, the DNA is TGTGCCAGCAGGGGAGCGGGAGGGACCACCGGGGAGCTGTTTTTT.

This clonotype was detected a few times. The CDR3 coding sequence is TGTGCCAGCATTAGGGGCACTGAAGCTTTCTTT. Amino acid sequence: CASIRGTEAFF. The chain uses TRBV25-1 and TRBJ1-1; TRBD1 is a possible D gene (5 bases). Germline V gene data show CDR1 as MGHDK and CDR2 as SYGVNS. V was trimmed by 7 bases and J by 4 bases, leaving 7 bases between them. CDR3 length: 11 residues. The variable domain in full, completed from reference TRBV25-1 and TRBJ1-1, reads EADIYQTPRYLVIGTGKKITLECSQTMGHDKMYWYQQDPGMELHLIHYSYGVNSTEKGDLSSESTVSRIRTEHFPLTLESARPSHTSQYLCASIRGTEAFFGQGTRLTVV.